These T cell receptor beta chains were read from a single sample in a study of blood T cell repertoires in COVID-19. Profiled with immunoSEQ multiplex PCR; TCRdb holds only in-frame clones, not every one. The sample contains fewer than 120,000 clones, 76% of which appear only once. Sequenced sample: peripheral blood. Receptors were obtained from a woman of 80 years or more with acute or convalescent COVID-19. The CDR3 runs from the conserved cysteine through the conserved F or W. The D gene is left open where the match is weak. A row's size may be missing; if present it is once, few, many or a size class.

DNA: TGTGCCAGCAGCCAGCGACAACTAGCGGGGGTCACAGATACGCAGTATTTT
CDR3: CASSQRQLAGVTDTQYF
D: TRBD2
size: NA
J: TRBJ2-3
V: TRBV4-2

DNA: TGCAGCGTCCGCAGGGGATGGGGAGCTTTCTTT
CDR3: CSVRRGWGAFF
D: NA
size: NA
J: TRBJ1-1
V: TRBV29-1

DNA: TGTGCCAGCAGCTCAGGGCTGTACACGGGTAATCAGCCCCAGCATTTT
CDR3: CASSSGLYTGNQPQHF
D: NA
size: few
J: TRBJ1-5
V: TRBV7-2

DNA: TGTGCCACCAGTGATACCCTAAAGACCGACAGGTTTAATGAAAAACTGTTTTTT
CDR3: CATSDTLKTDRFNEKLFF
D: NA
size: NA
J: TRBJ1-4
V: TRBV24-1

DNA: TGTGCCAGCAGCCAAGATCTGGGGGGTTTGAATGAGCAGTTCTTC
CDR3: CASSQDLGGLNEQFF
D: NA
size: NA
J: TRBJ2-1
V: TRBV4-2

DNA: TGTGCCAGCTCGATAGGTGGGGCGGGGTCTGGAAGCAATCAGCCCCAGCATTTT
CDR3: CASSIGGAGSGSNQPQHF
D: NA
size: NA
J: TRBJ1-5
V: TRBV18

DNA: TGCGCCAGCAGCTTGGCTGGCAGTCCCTACGAGCAGTACTTC
CDR3: CASSLAGSPYEQYF
D: NA
size: NA
J: TRBJ2-7
V: TRBV5-1

DNA: TGTGCCAGCAGCTTAGTTGGGGGGGCGAGTCAGCCCCAGCATTTT
CDR3: CASSLVGGASQPQHF
D: NA
size: NA
J: TRBJ1-5
V: TRBV11-2

DNA: TGTGCCAGCAGCAGTAGGACAGGGGATGGAAACACCATATATTTT
CDR3: CASSSRTGDGNTIYF
D: TRBD1
size: NA
J: TRBJ1-3
V: TRBV7-2

DNA: TGTGCCAGCAGCTTTCAAGCTCGAGAGACCCAGTACTTC
CDR3: CASSFQARETQYF
D: NA
size: once
J: TRBJ2-5
V: TRBV3-1/TRBV3-2